The clone carrying this T cell receptor beta chain occurred a few times. The data were produced by immunoSEQ multiplex PCR, yet TCRdb's version contains in-frame clones alone and is incomplete. The sample comprises around 45,000 clones, about 91% of which are singletons, and roughly 14% rests with the top ten. This entry comes from a study of blood T cell repertoires in COVID-19. Study background: Sample material is recorded as cDNA or gDNA derived from T cells, B-cell-depleted T cells, or PBMCs.

The CDR3 has 13 residues. V was shortened by 5 bases and J by 8 bases, with 10 bases between the two germline ends. The TCR originated in a man in his 60s with active COVID-19. The V and J genes are TRBV12-3 or TRBV12-4 and TRBJ1-6, with D perhaps matching TRBD1 (6 bases). Specimen: peripheral blood. DNA of the CDR3: TGTGCCAGCAGTGGACAGAGAGATTCACCCCTCCACTTT. Its translation is CASSGQRDSPLHF.